The 23 T cell receptor beta chains below come from one sample, sequenced in a study of Tregs in tolerant kidney transplant recipients. The table came from immunoSEQ multiplex PCR; TCRdb's copy has only in-frame clones and leaves some out. The sample contains nearly 15,000 clones, around 80% of which appear only once. The sequences come from Tregs from blood, collected before the transplant. These receptors originate from a human donor who received a combined kidney and bone marrow transplant.

The chain links TRBV9 to TRBJ2-5, with TRBD2 identical over 11 bases. The CDR3 is 21 residues long. V shed 3 bases and J 5 bases; nucleotides not matched to a gene: 24. Germline CDR1 is SGDLS and CDR2 is YYNGEE. The CDR3 DNA reads as TGTGCCAGCAGCGCCCATACCGTTCGAGAAGATACTAGCGGGAGTCTTGAGACCCAGTACTTC. It specifies CASSAHTVREDTSGSLETQYF.

The chain couples TRBV15 to TRBJ1-2, with 7 bases fitting TRBD1. CDR1 and CDR2 from the germline V gene are LNHNV and YYDKDF (reference sequence). The J segment lost 8 bases and the V segment lost 3 bases, leaving 6 bases of the junction unmatched. The CDR3 is made up of 13 amino acids. CDR3 coding DNA: TGTGCCACCAGCAGGATAACAGGGGACGGCTACACCTTC. Translation gives CATSRITGDGYTF.

The table lists this clone with a few counts. The CDR3 sequence: CASSVLSGVSTDTQYF. The CDR3 region has the DNA TGTGCCAGCAGCGTCCTTAGCGGGGTCAGCACAGATACGCAGTATTTT. V gene TRBV7-9 combines with J gene TRBJ2-3, with 8 bases fitting TRBD2. The CDR3 has 16 amino acids. V dropped 5 bases and J dropped 0; count of bases not matched to a gene: 7. Germline CDR1 reads SEHNR; CDR2 reads FQNEAQ (reference sequence).

The V call is TRBV9, the J call TRBJ2-1, with D possibly being TRBD2 (5 bases). Per germline, CDR1 SGDLS and CDR2 YYNGEE. The V end was cut by 2 bases, the J end by 9 bases, with 12 bases between. The CDR3 contains 13 residues. CDR3 in amino acids: CASSVGLAGEQFF. The CDR3 DNA is TGTGCCAGCAGCGTCGGTCTAGCTGGTGAGCAGTTCTTC. The full variable domain, rest sourced from reference TRBV9 and TRBJ2-1, is DSGVTQTPKHLITATGQRVTLRCSPRSGDLSVYWYQQSLDQGLQFLIQYYNGEERAKGNILERFSAQQFPDLHSELNLSSLELGDSALYFCASSVGLAGEQFFGPGTRLTVL.

The rearrangement joins TRBV5-1 to TRBJ2-7; D call uncertain. The CDR3 sequence is 14 residues long. CDR1 and CDR2 from the germline V gene are SGHRS and YFSETQ. With 5 bases removed from V and 0 bases from J, the gap between germline ends came to 12 bases. Here the CDR3 DNA reads TGCGCCAGCAGTTCCTCGCCCAGCTCCTACGAGCAGTACTTC. Its protein is CASSSSPSSYEQYF. The complete variable domain, with remaining parts taken from reference TRBV5-1 and TRBJ2-7, reads KAGVTQTPRYLIKTRGQQVTLSCSPISGHRSVSWYQQTPGQGLQFLFEYFSETQRNKGNFPGRFSGRQFSNSRSEMNVSTLELGDSALYLCASSSSPSSYEQYFGPGTRLTVT.

The V gene is TRBV5-1, the J gene TRBJ2-3; 10 bases are a match to TRBD2. Unmatched junction bases numbered 0, after V lost 2 bases and J lost 0 bases. This CDR3 has 15 residues. Looked up from germline, CDR1 is SGHRS and CDR2 is YFSETQ. This chain's CDR3 is CASSLLAGSTDTQYF. As DNA, the CDR3 is TGCGCCAGCAGCTTACTAGCGGGAAGCACAGATACGCAGTATTTT. Full variable domain (remainder filled in from reference TRBV5-1 and TRBJ2-3): KAGVTQTPRYLIKTRGQQVTLSCSPISGHRSVSWYQQTPGQGLQFLFEYFSETQRNKGNFPGRFSGRQFSNSRSEMNVSTLELGDSALYLCASSLLAGSTDTQYFGPGTRLTVL.

The chain recombines TRBV5-1 with TRBJ1-1; tentatively, D is TRBD1 (6 bases). The CDR3 sequence is 13 residues long. The V gene's germline CDR1 is SGHRS and CDR2 YFSETQ. The ends were cut back, 1 base at V and 11 bases at J, with 15 bases in the middle. The DNA of the CDR3 is TGCGCCAGCAGCTTGTCACCCCAGGGGAAGGCTTTCTTT. Its protein is CASSLSPQGKAFF.

This clone showed up just once. The chain uses TRBV11-2 and TRBJ2-5, with D perhaps TRBD1 (5 bases). The V end lost 4 bases, the J end lost 5 bases, and 14 bases lay between the germline ends. The CDR3 loop spans 14 amino acids. In germline, CDR1 is SGHAT, CDR2 FQNNGV. CDR3 protein: CASSSSRVGETQYF. In DNA form, the CDR3 reads TGTGCCAGCAGCTCCTCCAGGGTCGGGGAGACCCAGTACTTC.

This clone has a handful of counts. The chain uses TRBV6-1 and TRBJ1-1; tentative D call: TRBD1 (6 bases). The CDR3 covers 14 residues. With 6 bases removed from V and 1 base from J, the gap between germline ends came to 12 bases. Germline values: CDR1 MNHNS, CDR2 SASEGT. The CDR3 nucleotides are TGTGCCAGCAGGGCCAAACAGGGGAACACTGAAGCTTTCTTT. It encodes CASRAKQGNTEAFF.

The chain couples TRBV19 to TRBJ1-1; possible D gene TRBD1, 6 bases. This CDR3 comprises 13 residues. Trimming took off 5 bases at V and 4 bases at J, with 11 bases between the two ends. The germline V gene has CDR1 LNHDA and CDR2 SQIVND (reference sequence). The CDR3 reads CASSPQGRTEAFF. As DNA, the CDR3 is TGTGCCAGTAGTCCACAGGGACGCACTGAAGCTTTCTTT.

This clone turned up a few times. The chain uses TRBV7-9 and TRBJ2-3, with D perhaps matching TRBD2 (5 bases). Trimming stripped 7 bases from V and 5 bases from J, with 13 bases between. The CDR3 runs to 13 residues. Germline assignment: CDR1 SEHNR and CDR2 FQNEAQ (reference sequence). The CDR3 DNA reads TGTGCCAGCACCATTACCCGGGAAGATACGCAGTATTTT. It specifies CASTITREDTQYF.

The gene calls are TRBV5-1 and TRBJ1-2; D is possibly TRBD1 (5 bases). CDR3 length equals 13 residues. The germline V gene encodes CDR1 SGHRS and CDR2 YFSETQ. The V and J ends lost 4 bases and 8 bases respectively, with 15 bases between them. This CDR3 reads CASSPPTAGGYTF. The CDR3 nucleotides are TGCGCCAGCAGCCCACCGACAGCGGGAGGCTACACCTTC.

This chain links TRBV6-1 with TRBJ1-2; D might be TRBD1 (6 bases). The ends were cut back, 6 bases at V and 3 bases at J, with 17 bases in the middle. Looked up from germline, CDR1 is MNHNS and CDR2 is SASEGT. The CDR3 loop spans 15 amino acids. CDR3 nucleotides: TGTGCCAGCAGATCCGGGACACTTAAAGACTATGGCTACACCTTC. It translates to CASRSGTLKDYGYTF.

The chain joins TRBV7-9 to TRBJ2-5; possible D gene TRBD2, 6 bases. The germline V gene has CDR1 SEHNR and CDR2 FQNEAQ (reference sequence). V was trimmed by 2 bases and J by 5 bases, leaving 12 bases between them. The length of the CDR3 is 14 residues. The CDR3 DNA reads as TGTGCCAGCAGCTTAAAGAATGGAGGGGAGACCCAGTACTTC. As protein: CASSLKNGGETQYF.

The CDR3 region has the DNA TGTGCCAGCAGCGTACAAGGAGACTCTGGAAACACCATATATTTT. It specifies CASSVQGDSGNTIYF. The chain couples TRBV9 to TRBJ1-3; the D is unclear. The CDR3 totals 15 residues. Germline CDR1 is SGDLS and CDR2 is YYNGEE. V was cut by 1 base and J by 0 bases, with 8 bases left in between.

The chain joins TRBV7-2 to TRBJ2-2; no firm D call. Germline V CDR1 and CDR2: SGHTA, FQGNSA. V shed 1 base and J shed 7 bases, with 10 bases lying between them. The CDR3 length is 14 residues. CDR3 residues: CASSLVLSHGELFF. The CDR3 bases are TGTGCCAGCAGCTTAGTACTATCTCACGGGGAGCTGTTTTTT.

This chain uses TRBV28 with TRBJ1-1; 8 nucleotides align to TRBD1. J was trimmed by 1 base and V by 7 bases; bases with no gene match: 8. Germline loops: CDR1 MDHEN, CDR2 SYDVKM. The CDR3 is made up of 15 amino acids. The CDR3 sequence: CASTSGGQGNTEAFF. CDR3 sequence (DNA): TGTGCCAGCACCTCAGGAGGACAGGGGAACACTGAAGCTTTCTTT.

The chain links TRBV29-1 to TRBJ1-2; D gene unclear. Trimming pared 0 bases from V and 10 bases from J, leaving 12 bases between. This CDR3 has 12 residues. Per the germline V gene, CDR1 is SQVTM and CDR2 is ANQGSEA. The DNA for the CDR3 is TGCAGCGTTGAAGATCGACAATTCGTCTACACCTTC. It translates to CSVEDRQFVYTF.

This clone occurred a few times. The chain links TRBV7-9 to TRBJ1-3; tentatively, D is TRBD1 (5 bases). The length of the CDR3 is 16 residues. The V and J ends lost 3 bases and 0 bases respectively, with 12 bases between them. Looked up from germline, CDR1 is SEHNR and CDR2 is FQNEAQ (reference sequence). The CDR3 region is CASSFVQTVSGNTIYF. The DNA for the CDR3 is TGTGCCAGCAGCTTTGTCCAGACAGTCTCTGGAAACACCATATATTTT. Combining the CDR3 with reference TRBV7-9 and TRBJ1-3 gives the whole variable domain DTGVSQNPRHKITKRGQNVTFRCDPISEHNRLYWYRQTLGQGPEFLTYFQNEAQLEKSRLLSDRFSAERPKGSFSTLEIQRTEQGDSAMYLCASSFVQTVSGNTIYFGEGSWLTVV.

The V and J genes are TRBV7-2 and TRBJ2-3, with 7 bases matching TRBD2. This CDR3 has 15 residues. The germline V gene has CDR1 SGHTA and CDR2 FQGNSA. The trim removed 1 base at V and 1 base at J, leaving 2 bases unmatched. This CDR3 reads CASSLGRGGTDTQYF. The CDR3 DNA reads TGTGCCAGCAGCTTAGGTCGGGGGGGCACAGATACGCAGTATTTT.

The DNA of the CDR3 is TGTGCCAGCAGCCCCAGGGGAGGGACCTACTCCTACGAGCAGTACTTC. This gives the protein CASSPRGGTYSYEQYF. V gene TRBV7-9 combines with J gene TRBJ2-7; D may be TRBD2 (7 bases). The CDR3 sequence is 16 residues long. Germline CDR1 is SEHNR and CDR2 is FQNEAQ (reference sequence). The germline V and J ends were trimmed by 5 bases and 0 bases, with 17 bases remaining between them.

This chain connects TRBV9 to TRBJ1-1; TRBD1 is a possible D gene (6 bases). Looked up from germline, CDR1 is SGDLS and CDR2 is YYNGEE. CDR3 length: 15 amino acids. The germline V and J ends were trimmed by 7 bases and 4 bases, with 20 bases remaining between them. DNA for the CDR3: TGTGCCAGCCGGCCAGGGGCAGGGGTAGGCACTGAAGCTTTCTTT. Protein: CASRPGAGVGTEAFF.

The chain combines TRBV7-2 with TRBJ1-5; D gene uncertain. Trimming left V 2 bases short and J 4 bases short, with 15 bases between. Germline loops: CDR1 SGHTA, CDR2 FQGNSA. The CDR3 is made up of 16 amino acids. CDR3 loop: CASSLRFDTKNQPQHF. CDR3 nucleotides: TGTGCCAGCAGCTTACGGTTCGACACCAAAAATCAGCCCCAGCATTTT.